This is a list of T cell receptor beta chains from one sample in a study of OX40 agonist ivuxolimab in advanced cancers. Profiled with immunoSEQ multiplex PCR; TCRdb holds only in-frame clones, not every one. Of some 100,000 clones in the sample, approximately 81% were seen once. Material: CD4+ or CD8+ T cells sorted from blood, obtained in a trial of the OX40 agonist ivuxolimab. The origin of the receptors is an adult with an advanced solid tumor such as melanoma, head and neck, liver or kidney cancer. Each CDR3 is given with its conserved first and last residue. A D gene is named only where the DNA matches it firmly. Size values are once, few and many counts, or a class for expanded clones, and some rows have none.

J	V	size	D	CDR3	DNA
TRBJ2-1	TRBV19	.	TRBD1	CASSTGGQGYNEQFF	TGTGCCAGTAGTACCGGGGGACAGGGTTACAATGAGCAGTTCTTC
TRBJ1-2	TRBV2	.	.	CASSEGGPGYGYTF	TGTGCCAGCAGTGAGGGGGGACCGGGCTATGGCTACACCTTC
TRBJ2-2	TRBV7-2	once	.	CASSLSGYTGELFF	TGTGCCAGCAGCTTAAGCGGGTACACCGGGGAGCTGTTTTTT
TRBJ1-4	TRBV19	.	.	CASSINRGEKLFF	TGTGCCAGTAGTATAAACCGTGGGGAAAAACTGTTTTTT
TRBJ2-5	TRBV7-9	.	.	CASSFSPRAPTQYF	TGTGCCAGCAGCTTTTCTCCTAGAGCCCCGACCCAGTACTTC
TRBJ2-5	TRBV11-3	.	TRBD1	CASSLGGQGLRETQYF	TGTGCCAGCAGCTTAGGAGGACAGGGACTGCGAGAGACCCAGTACTTC
TRBJ1-4	TRBV7-9	.	.	CASSPAPRVLLFF	TGTGCCAGCAGCCCAGCCCCCAGGGTCCTACTGTTTTTT
TRBJ1-1	TRBV5-1	.	TRBD1	CASSLGQGDGEAFF	TGCGCCAGCAGCTTGGGACAGGGTGACGGCGAAGCTTTCTTT
TRBJ2-1	TRBV9	.	TRBD1	CASSPGQGNNEQFF	TGTGCCAGCAGCCCCGGACAGGGAAACAATGAGCAGTTCTTC
TRBJ2-2	TRBV7-2	.	TRBD1	CASSSYRDSNTGELFF	TGTGCCAGCAGCTCATATCGGGACAGCAACACCGGGGAGCTGTTTTTT
TRBJ1-1	TRBV25-1	.	.	CASSEEASHTEAFF	TGTGCCAGCAGTGAAGAAGCCTCCCACACTGAAGCTTTCTTT
TRBJ2-4	TRBV4-2	.	.	CASSQAQIAKNIQYF	TGTGCCAGCAGCCAAGCGCAGATAGCCAAAAACATTCAGTACTTC
TRBJ2-3	TRBV10-1	.	TRBD1	CASRRGQGDDTQYF	TGCGCCAGCAGAAGGGGACAGGGTGATGATACGCAGTATTTT
TRBJ1-5	TRBV5-3	.	.	CARSPENSRNQPQHF	TGTGCCAGAAGCCCCGAAAACAGTAGAAATCAGCCCCAGCATTTT
TRBJ1-5	TRBV4-1	.	.	CASSQGGGQILNQPQHF	TGCGCCAGCAGCCAAGGGGGAGGACAGATTCTCAATCAGCCCCAGCATTTT
TRBJ2-1	TRBV2	.	.	CASSEMGRITNEQFF	TGTGCCAGCAGTGAAATGGGCAGAATAACCAATGAGCAGTTCTTC
TRBJ1-2	TRBV19	.	.	CASSQARTGNYGYTF	TGTGCCAGTAGCCAGGCAAGGACGGGAAACTATGGCTACACCTTC
TRBJ1-2	TRBV28	few	TRBD1	CATRDRGDYGYTF	TGTGCCACACGGGACAGGGGGGACTATGGCTACACCTTC